The 24 T cell receptor beta chains below all came from one sample that was sequenced in a study of post-analysis software for immune sequencing data. Study results and caveats: The five TRBV segments detected at higher frequency in patients than in controls included TRBV5-6, TRBV5-1 and TRBV20-1.

Unique molecular identifiers were built into the TCR beta cDNA libraries. TCRdb analysed the PCR reads with MiXCR anew, one entry per CDR3 protein. The sample lists some 260,000 distinct CDR3 sequences; about 40% were seen once. Their recognized antigens are unknown. The specimen sequenced was blood. The receptors were gathered from a girl aged 5-17 years with multiple sclerosis.

In its sample, this clonotype was seen a few times. The V gene is TRBV7-9, the J gene TRBJ1-4; TRBD1 might be the D (5 bases). Trimming left V 5 bases short and J 8 bases short, with 24 bases between. Per the germline V gene, CDR1 is SEHNR and CDR2 is FQNEAQ (reference sequence). This CDR3 has 17 residues. The CDR3, as DNA: TGTGCCAGCAGCCAGTCCCTCATGCAGGGAAAAGAGGAAAAACTGTTTTTT. Translation gives CASSQSLMQGKEEKLFF.

This chain joins TRBV29-1 and TRBJ2-2; D not certain. CDR1 SQVTM and CDR2 ANQGSEA come from the germline V gene. Trimming cost V 8 bases and J 0 bases, with 19 bases left between them. The CDR3 sequence is 16 residues long. CDR3 bases: TGCAGCATTCAGACTGGGCAGCACACGAACACCGGGGAGCTGTTTTTT. It codes for CSIQTGQHTNTGELFF.

This clonotype was recorded many times. CDR3 loop: CSAVWATGVTDTQYF. CDR3 in DNA: TGCAGTGCTGTCTGGGCAACGGGAGTTACAGATACGCAGTATTTT. J is TRBJ2-3 and V is TRBV20-1; a weak D match, TRBD2 (6 bases). Germline V CDR1 and CDR2: DFQATT, SNEGSKA (reference sequence). V was trimmed by 5 bases and J by 3 bases, leaving 18 bases between them. The CDR3 consists of 15 residues.

On this clonotype itself: This sequence may be a read error, since a much larger clone differs from it by one base. The CDR3 reads CAISPDSSLRNEQYF. The DNA of the CDR3 is TGTGCCATCAGCCCCGACAGTTCCCTTAGGAATGAGCAGTACTTC. The J gene is TRBJ2-4, the V gene TRBV10-3; TRBD1 might be the D (5 bases). Germline V CDR1 and CDR2: ENHRY, SYGVKD. CDR3 size: 15 residues. V lost 6 bases and J 13 bases, leaving 25 bases between the germline ends.

This clonotype was observed at least ten times. This chain joins TRBV2 and TRBJ2-1, with D perhaps given as TRBD1 or TRBD2 (6 bases each). The length of the CDR3 is 13 residues. Deletions cut 0 bases from V and 8 bases from J, with 8 bases between. Germline loops: CDR1 SNHLY, CDR2 FYNNEI. The CDR3 coding sequence is TGTGCCAGCAGTGAAGCCGGGGGCCATGAGCAGTTCTTC. Encoded protein: CASSEAGGHEQFF.

This clonotype occurred a few times. The chain employs TRBV24-1 and TRBJ2-1; possibly TRBD1 or TRBD2 for D (6 bases each). This CDR3 has 13 residues. Germline V gene lookup returns CDR1 KGHDR and CDR2 SFDVKD. The V and J ends lost 4 bases and 12 bases respectively, with 15 bases between them. Written as DNA, the CDR3 is TGTGCCACCAGTGACCCCGGGGGCCGAGGGCAGTTCTTC. Encoded protein: CATSDPGGRGQFF.

This clonotype was observed a few times. The junction differs from germline at one of its ends, possibly a read error. The chain links TRBV3-1 to TRBJ2-1, with TRBD2 identical over 7 bases. Germline V gives CDR1 LGHDT, CDR2 YNNKEL (reference sequence). This CDR3 is built from 13 residues. The CDR3 protein is CASSQERLAGQFF. As DNA, the CDR3 is TGTGCCAGCAGTCAAGAGAGACTAGCTGGGCAGTTCTTC.

This clonotype appeared many times. The genes are TRBV7-3 and TRBJ2-1, with 11 positions matching TRBD2. V was pared by 5 bases and J by 7 bases, with 13 bases of the junction left unmatched. The germline gives CDR1 SGHTA, CDR2 FQGTGA. The CDR3 loop spans 17 amino acids. The CDR3 spells CASSPVGSSGRINEQFF. CDR3 nucleotide sequence: TGTGCCAGCAGCCCCGTCGGGTCTAGCGGGAGGATAAATGAGCAGTTCTTC.

This clonotype was recorded many times. J is TRBJ1-2 and V is TRBV9; the D gene is possibly TRBD1 (5 bases). The germline V gene encodes CDR1 SGDLS and CDR2 YYNGEE. The V gene lost 0 bases and the J gene lost 4 bases, with 7 bases spanning the gap. The length of the CDR3 is 13 residues. The DNA for the CDR3 is TGTGCCAGCAGCGTAGGAAGGGGCTATGGCTACACCTTC. Residues: CASSVGRGYGYTF.

At least ten counts were recorded for this clonotype. This chain links TRBV24-1 with TRBJ1-1; D remains unclear. Deletions cut 4 bases from V and 10 bases from J, with 12 bases between. The germline V gene has CDR1 KGHDR and CDR2 SFDVKD. The CDR3 is made up of 12 amino acids. The CDR3 DNA reads TGTGCCACCAGTGACCCGACACGGGGAGCTTTCTTT. Encoded protein: CATSDPTRGAFF.

Details on this clonotype: A read error may be the cause here, since a much bigger clone is one base away. This rearrangement joins TRBV11-1 to TRBJ1-6; D possibly corresponds to TRBD1 (5 bases). The CDR3 is made up of 14 amino acids. The germline V gene encodes CDR1 SGHAT and CDR2 FQDESV (reference sequence). CDR3 loop: CASRSGTALLPPHF. Written as DNA, the CDR3 is TGTGCCAGCAGGTCCGGGACCGCTTTATTGCCCCCCCACTTT.

On this clonotype itself: One end of the junction varies from germline; a read error may be responsible. The V and J genes are TRBV7-2 and TRBJ1-3; a possible D gene is TRBD1 (5 bases). In germline, CDR1 is SGHTA, CDR2 FQGNSA. This CDR3 comprises 16 residues. This chain's CDR3 is CASSRRGTNSGNTRYF. CDR3 sequence (DNA): TGTGCCAGCAGCCGCCGGGGGACTAACTCTGGAAACACCAGATATTTT. The full variable domain, completed using reference TRBV7-2 and TRBJ1-3, is GAGVSQSPSNKVTEKGKDVELRCDPISGHTALYWYRQSLGQGLEFLIYFQGNSAPDKSGLPSDRFSAERTGGSVSTLTIQRTQQEDSAVYLCASSRRGTNSGNTRYFGEGSWLTVV.

This clonotype occurred many times. This chain joins TRBV9 and TRBJ2-1; D gene uncertain. Trimming removed 4 bases from V and 10 bases from J, with 9 bases in between. CDR1 is SGDLS, CDR2 YYNGEE, per germline. This CDR3 is built from 11 residues. In DNA form, the CDR3 reads TGTGCCAGCAGCCCCGGAACGGAGCAGTTCTTC. It yields the protein CASSPGTEQFF.

J is TRBJ2-7 and V is TRBV5-1; 7 bases agree with TRBD1. The CDR3 runs 15 residues. The V gene's germline CDR1 is SGHRS and CDR2 YFSETQ. With V trimmed by 2 bases and J by 4 bases, 9 bases remained unmatched. In DNA, the CDR3 is TGCGCCAGCAGCTTAAGCGTCGACAGGGCTTACGAGCAGTACTTC. It encodes CASSLSVDRAYEQYF.

The chain is built from TRBV27 and TRBJ1-2; possible D gene TRBD1, 6 bases. In germline, CDR1 is MNHEY, CDR2 SMNVEV (reference sequence). The ends were cut back, 6 bases at V and 8 bases at J, with 19 bases in the middle. The CDR3 sequence is 14 residues long. CDR3 sequence reads: CASRPTGDIDGYTF. In nucleotides, the CDR3 is TGTGCCAGCAGGCCCACGGGGGACATTGACGGCTACACCTTC.

This clonotype was recorded a few times. J is TRBJ1-5 and V is TRBV11-2; D is uncertain. The germline V and J ends were trimmed by 5 bases and 4 bases, with 15 bases remaining between them. This CDR3 region has 15 residues. Germline V gene lookup returns CDR1 SGHAT and CDR2 FQNNGV. The CDR3 spells CASSQAGVRNQPQHF. The CDR3 coding sequence is TGTGCCAGCAGCCAAGCCGGGGTCCGGAATCAGCCCCAGCATTTT.

This clonotype showed up many times. The chain employs TRBV3-1 and TRBJ2-4, with D unresolved. CDR1 and CDR2 (germline): LGHDT, YNNKEL (reference sequence). Trimming removed 1 base at V and 0 bases at J, with 7 bases between. The CDR3 contains 15 residues. The CDR3 DNA is TGTGCCAGCAGCCAAGCGAGTATAGCCAAAAACATTCAGTACTTC. The encoded protein is CASSQASIAKNIQYF.

As for this clonotype: A much larger clone is a single base away; this may be a read error. This sequence joins TRBV20-1 and TRBJ1-2, with D maybe TRBD1 (5 bases). Germline CDR1 is DFQATT and CDR2 is SNEGSKA (reference sequence). The length of the CDR3 is 15 residues. Trimming took off 0 bases at V and 4 bases at J, with 15 bases between the two ends. CDR3 in amino acids: CSARDLKGSSYGYTF. The CDR3 DNA reads TGCAGTGCTAGAGATCTCAAGGGGTCAAGCTATGGCTACACCTTC.

Details on this clonotype: A much bigger clone sits one base away, suggesting this may be a read error. The CDR3: CSARHPQGVTSGCTF. CDR3 coding DNA: TGCAGTGCTCGTCACCCTCAGGGCGTCACCTCTGGCTGCACCTTC. V and J are TRBV20-1 and TRBJ1-2, with a possible D match to TRBD1 (5 bases). Looked up from germline, CDR1 is DFQATT and CDR2 is SNEGSKA (reference sequence). There are 15 residues in the CDR3.

This clonotype was counted ten times or more. The genes are TRBV7-9 and TRBJ1-2; D possibly corresponds to TRBD1 (6 bases). Germline V CDR1 and CDR2: SEHNR, FQNEAQ (reference sequence). The CDR3 extends over 14 amino acids. V lost 10 bases and J lost 4, with 19 bases in between. The CDR3 DNA sequence: TGTGCCATTGGGGGGCCAGGTCCTCCCTATGGCTACACCTTC. This gives the protein CAIGGPGPPYGYTF.

This chain uses TRBV11-2 with TRBJ2-7; D may be TRBD1 or TRBD2 (5 bases each). V lost 0 bases and J lost 10, with 13 bases in between. In germline, CDR1 is SGHAT, CDR2 FQNNGV. The length of the CDR3 is 13 residues. CDR3 sequence (DNA): TGTGCCAGCAGCTTAGAGAGGGGTTGGGCCCAGTACTTC. This encodes CASSLERGWAQYF.

The chain is built from TRBV11-2 and TRBJ2-1; 12 bases fit TRBD1. This CDR3 region has 15 residues. The germline CDR1 and CDR2 sequences are SGHAT and FQNNGV. The V segment lost 5 bases and the J segment 9 bases; nucleotides outside the gene matches: 8. The CDR3 DNA reads as TGTGCCAGCAGCCTCCGGGACAGGGGGCTCATTGAGCAGTTCTTC. It specifies CASSLRDRGLIEQFF. Variable domain in full (rest from reference TRBV11-2 and TRBJ2-1): EAGVAQSPRYKIIEKRQSVAFWCNPISGHATLYWYQQILGQGPKLLIQFQNNGVVDDSQLPKDRFSAERLKGVDSTLKIQPAKLEDSAVYLCASSLRDRGLIEQFFGPGTRLTVL.

The sample holds many counts of this clonotype. The genes are TRBV7-3 and TRBJ2-1, with D perhaps TRBD1 (5 bases). V shed 5 bases and J shed 8 bases, with 13 bases lying between them. Germline values: CDR1 SGHTA, CDR2 FQGTGA. The CDR3 spans 13 residues. CDR3 protein: CASSPRVGDEQFF. The CDR3, as DNA: TGTGCCAGCAGCCCCAGGGTTGGGGATGAGCAGTTCTTC.

The table lists this clonotype with many counts. This sequence joins TRBV7-9 and TRBJ2-3; D may be TRBD1 or TRBD2 (5 bases each). The CDR3 sequence is 13 residues long. Germline loops: CDR1 SEHNR, CDR2 FQNEAQ (reference sequence). Trimming pared 5 bases from V and 4 bases from J, leaving 10 bases between. CDR3 DNA sequence: TGTGCCAGCAGCCGGATGGGGGCAGATACGCAGTATTTT. Translating gives CASSRMGADTQYF.